A selection of T cell receptor beta chains follows, all from one sample in a study of blood T cell repertoires in COVID-19. Profiling relied on immunoSEQ multiplex PCR, and the TCRdb table lists in-frame clones only, not all of them. The sample consists of about 84,000 clones, around 79% of them appearing once. The sample was peripheral blood. These receptors originate from a man aged 45 to 65 with active or convalescent COVID-19. The CDR3 runs from the conserved cysteine through the conserved F or W. The D gene is left open where the match is weak. Expanded clones get a size class; other rows say once, few or many, or leave the size out.

V gene	clone size	D gene	J gene	CDR3 protein	CDR3 DNA
TRBV9	-	-	TRBJ1-6	CASSVEGLPLHF	TGTGCCAGCAGCGTAGAGGGACTACCCCTCCACTTT
TRBV7-2	-	-	TRBJ1-5	CASSPGGFSNQPQHF	TGTGCCAGCAGCCCCGGGGGGTTTAGCAATCAGCCCCAGCATTTT
TRBV27	-	TRBD2	TRBJ2-5	CASSPMRGSQETQYF	TGTGCCAGCAGTCCCATGCGGGGGAGCCAAGAGACCCAGTACTTC
TRBV24-1	-	-	TRBJ2-7	CATSAPGGTGRYEQYF	TGTGCCACCAGTGCCCCCGGGGGGACAGGTCGTTACGAGCAGTACTTC
TRBV7-3	-	-	TRBJ1-1	CASSPTGSNTEAFF	TGTGCCAGCAGCCCAACGGGGTCGAACACTGAAGCTTTCTTT
TRBV6-5	-	-	TRBJ1-4	CASSYSGTPNEKLFF	TGTGCCAGCAGTTACTCCGGGACACCCAATGAAAAACTGTTTTTT
TRBV7-9	once	TRBD2	TRBJ2-2	CASSYPSGGYTGELFF	TGTGCCAGCAGCTACCCTAGCGGGGGGTATACCGGGGAGCTGTTTTTT
TRBV12-2	-	-	TRBJ2-1	CASRLAGGSSYNEQFF	TGTGCAAGTCGCTTAGCGGGGGGGTCCTCTTACAATGAGCAGTTCTTC
TRBV5-4	-	-	TRBJ2-1	CASSRDRGGEQFF	TGTGCCAGCAGCCGGGATCGGGGAGGCGAGCAGTTCTTC
TRBV19	few	TRBD1	TRBJ1-2	CASKGQGDYGYTF	TGTGCCAGTAAAGGACAGGGGGACTATGGCTACACCTTC
TRBV5-1	many	TRBD1	TRBJ1-4	CASSLGGTGSEKLFF	TGCGCCAGCAGCTTGGGTGGGACAGGGAGTGAAAAACTGTTTTTT
TRBV6-2/TRBV6-3	-	TRBD2	TRBJ2-7	CASSYSTSGAPYEQYF	TGTGCCAGCAGTTACTCGACTAGCGGAGCCCCCTACGAGCAGTACTTC
TRBV29-1	few	TRBD1	TRBJ1-3	CSVATGSSGNTIYF	TGCAGCGTGGCGACAGGGTCCTCTGGAAACACCATATATTTT
TRBV19	few	TRBD1	TRBJ1-5	CASSRGNQNQPQHF	TGTGCCAGTAGCAGGGGGAACCAGAATCAGCCCCAGCATTTT
TRBV27	-	TRBD1	TRBJ1-6	CASRVPGTGVNSPLHF	TGTGCCAGCCGAGTCCCAGGGACAGGGGTTAATTCACCCCTCCACTTT
TRBV3-1/TRBV3-2	-	-	TRBJ2-3	CASSQGGVLDTQYF	TGTGCCAGCAGCCAAGGGGGCGTTTTAGATACGCAGTATTTT
TRBV9	-	TRBD1	TRBJ2-7	CASSGAGTGKSEQYF	TGTGCCAGCAGCGGCGCCGGGACAGGGAAATCGGAGCAGTACTTC
TRBV3-1/TRBV3-2	-	-	TRBJ2-2	CASSPLRVDTGELFF	TGTGCCAGCAGCCCGTTGAGGGTGGACACCGGGGAGCTGTTTTTT
TRBV11-2	-	-	TRBJ1-6	CASSDSGNSPLHF	TGTGCCAGCAGCGATTCAGGGAATTCACCCCTCCACTTT
TRBV7-2	once	TRBD2	TRBJ2-1	CASSRTSGGNNEQFF	TGTGCCAGCAGCCGGACTAGCGGGGGGAACAATGAGCAGTTCTTC
TRBV6-5	few	TRBD1	TRBJ1-6	CASRPPGQGGSPLHF	TGTGCCAGCAGACCCCCGGGACAGGGAGGTTCACCCCTCCACTTT
TRBV2	-	-	TRBJ2-2	CASSPMGELFF	TGTGCCAGCAGCCCTATGGGGGAGCTGTTTTTT
TRBV19	-	TRBD1	TRBJ1-1	CASRLDRVGTEAFF	TGTGCCAGTAGACTCGACAGGGTTGGCACTGAAGCTTTCTTT
TRBV28	-	TRBD1	TRBJ1-1	CATFSDRASEAFF	TGTGCCACCTTTTCCGACAGGGCCTCTGAAGCTTTCTTT
TRBV7-9	-	TRBD2	TRBJ2-7	CASSLAGLVSEQYF	TGTGCCAGCAGCTTAGCGGGACTAGTCTCCGAGCAGTACTTC
TRBV5-6	-	TRBD1	TRBJ1-2	CASFPTGTSGYTF	TGTGCCAGCTTCCCGACAGGGACGAGTGGCTACACCTTC
TRBV2	-	TRBD2	TRBJ2-3	CASSAGLASLADTQYF	TGTGCCAGCAGTGCCGGACTAGCAAGTCTCGCAGATACGCAGTATTTT
TRBV5-5	-	TRBD1	TRBJ2-2	CASSFGQGFDTGELFF	TGTGCCAGCAGCTTCGGACAGGGATTTGACACCGGGGAGCTGTTTTTT
TRBV6-5	-	-	TRBJ2-7	CASLAREVREQYF	TGTGCCAGTTTAGCCAGGGAAGTGCGCGAGCAGTACTTC
TRBV6-2/TRBV6-3	-	TRBD1	TRBJ2-2	CASSYPTGGPGELFF	TGTGCCAGCAGTTACCCGACAGGGGGCCCCGGGGAGCTGTTTTTT
TRBV28	-	TRBD1	TRBJ1-1	CASLTGGTEAFF	TGTGCCAGCCTTACAGGGGGGACTGAAGCTTTCTTT
TRBV9	-	-	TRBJ2-3	CASSVKGLSTDTQYF	TGTGCCAGCAGCGTAAAGGGACTCAGCACAGATACGCAGTATTTT
TRBV18	-	-	TRBJ1-1	CASSPPGGGNTEAFF	TGTGCCAGCTCACCACCGGGAGGGGGGAACACTGAAGCTTTCTTT
TRBV9	-	TRBD1	TRBJ1-3	CASSPRPGQGAPGGNTIYF	TGTGCCAGCAGCCCCCGACCGGGACAGGGGGCTCCTGGGGGAAACACCATATATTTT
TRBV7-2	-	-	TRBJ1-1	CASSLERGTEAFF	TGTGCCAGCAGCTTAGAGCGGGGCACTGAAGCTTTCTTT
TRBV6-4	-	-	TRBJ1-1	CASSTQGGTEAFF	TGTGCCAGCAGTACCCAAGGGGGTACTGAAGCTTTCTTT
TRBV24-1	-	TRBD1	TRBJ2-1	CATSQGQGTYNEQFF	TGTGCCACCAGTCAGGGACAGGGTACTTACAATGAGCAGTTCTTC
TRBV13	-	-	TRBJ1-1	CASSHRGASNTEAFF	TGTGCCAGCAGCCATCGGGGGGCCTCGAACACTGAAGCTTTCTTT
TRBV7-8	many	-	TRBJ1-3	CASSPDGISGNTIYF	TGTGCCAGCAGCCCGGACGGGATCTCTGGAAACACCATATATTTT